The text below deals with one T cell receptor beta chain. V was cut by 0 bases and J by 4 bases, with 7 bases left in between. This CDR3 is 14 amino acids long. CDR1 is SGHRS, CDR2 YFSETQ, per germline. Clones were read by immunoSEQ multiplex PCR, and TCRdb kept only the in-frame ones, dropping some. The sample lists tens of thousands of clones; around 94% were seen once. The source of the sample is a study of T cell changes during pregnancy in multiple sclerosis. This clonotype originated in a female donor in good health, enrolled as a control in a pregnancy study. The material sequenced was peripheral blood, taken in the second trimester of pregnancy. The J gene is TRBJ2-2, the V gene TRBV5-1, with no clear D. CDR3: CASSLDGPTGELFF. The CDR3 DNA follows: TGCGCCAGCAGCTTGGATGGCCCCACCGGGGAGCTGTTTTTT.